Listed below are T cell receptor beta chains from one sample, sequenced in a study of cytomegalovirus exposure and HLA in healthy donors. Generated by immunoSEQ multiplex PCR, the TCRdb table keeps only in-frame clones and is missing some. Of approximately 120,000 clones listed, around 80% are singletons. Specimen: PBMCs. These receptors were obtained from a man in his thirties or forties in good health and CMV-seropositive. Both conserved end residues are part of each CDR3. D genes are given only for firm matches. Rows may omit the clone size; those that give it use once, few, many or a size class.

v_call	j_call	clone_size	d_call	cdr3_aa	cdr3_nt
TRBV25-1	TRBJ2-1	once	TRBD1	CASSGQGGFAEQFF	TGTGCCAGCAGTGGACAGGGTGGTTTCGCTGAGCAGTTCTTC
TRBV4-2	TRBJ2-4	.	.	CASSQDRGINIQYF	TGTGCCAGCAGCCAAGATAGGGGGATAAACATTCAGTACTTC
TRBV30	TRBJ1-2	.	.	CAWRGGGGGYTF	TGTGCCTGGAGGGGCGGGGGGGGAGGCTACACCTTC
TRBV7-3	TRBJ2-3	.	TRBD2	CASSLRGSGGTSTDTQYF	TGTGCCAGCAGCTTACGGGGTAGCGGGGGGACTAGCACAGATACGCAGTATTTT
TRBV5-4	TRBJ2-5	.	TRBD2	CASTRGSGRGQETQYF	TGTGCCAGCACCCGAGGGAGCGGGAGGGGACAAGAGACCCAGTACTTC
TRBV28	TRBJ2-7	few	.	CASSLPGTYEQYF	TGTGCCAGCAGTTTACCCGGGACCTACGAGCAGTACTTC
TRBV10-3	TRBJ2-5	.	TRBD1	CAIAYRGGETQYF	TGTGCCATTGCATACAGGGGCGGAGAGACCCAGTACTTC
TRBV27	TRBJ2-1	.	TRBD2	CASTASGAYNEQFF	TGTGCCAGCACCGCTAGCGGGGCCTACAATGAGCAGTTCTTC
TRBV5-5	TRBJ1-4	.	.	CASSYIPAGSTNEKLFF	TGTGCCAGCAGCTACATTCCCGCAGGGTCGACTAATGAAAAACTGTTTTTT
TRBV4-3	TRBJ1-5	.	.	CASSQDREGVRNQPQHF	TGCGCCAGCAGCCAAGATAGGGAGGGGGTGAGGAATCAGCCCCAGCATTTT
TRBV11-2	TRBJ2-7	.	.	CASRLGYSSYEQYF	TGTGCCAGCAGACTAGGGTATAGCTCCTACGAGCAGTACTTC
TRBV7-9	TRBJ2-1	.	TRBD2	CASSFGLAGVREQFF	TGTGCCAGCAGCTTCGGACTAGCGGGAGTCCGGGAGCAGTTCTTC
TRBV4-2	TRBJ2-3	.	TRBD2	CASSQDRASGIQDTQYF	TGTGCCAGCAGCCAAGATAGGGCTAGCGGGATTCAGGATACGCAGTATTTT
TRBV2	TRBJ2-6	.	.	CASSVAAVSSSGANVLTF	TGTGCCAGCAGTGTGGCGGCAGTCTCGTCCTCTGGGGCCAACGTCCTGACTTTC
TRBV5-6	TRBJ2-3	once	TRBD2	CASSQGLAGDTDTQYF	TGTGCCAGCAGCCAGGGACTAGCGGGAGATACAGATACGCAGTATTTT
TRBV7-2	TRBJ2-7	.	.	CASSRGGLEQYF	TGTGCCAGCAGCCGCGGAGGCCTCGAGCAGTACTTC
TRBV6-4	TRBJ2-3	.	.	CASSLTRSDDTQYF	TGTGCCAGCAGCCTGACACGGTCGGATGATACGCAGTATTTT
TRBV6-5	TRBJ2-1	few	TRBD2	CASSNSRGGTRNQFF	TGTGCCAGCAGTAACTCCCGGGGGGGGACTAGGAATCAGTTCTTC
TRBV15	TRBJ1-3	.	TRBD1	CATMPGDRDYTIYF	TGTGCCACCATGCCCGGGGACAGAGACTACACCATATATTTT
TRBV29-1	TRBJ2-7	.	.	CSVRRGSDDEQYF	TGCAGCGTTCGGCGGGGATCTGACGACGAGCAGTACTTC
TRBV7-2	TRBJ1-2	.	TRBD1	CASSLAQGERGYTF	TGTGCCAGCAGCTTAGCACAGGGGGAACGCGGCTACACCTTC
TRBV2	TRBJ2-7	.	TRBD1	CASSEARTGLEQYF	TGTGCCAGCAGTGAAGCGAGGACAGGGCTAGAGCAGTACTTC
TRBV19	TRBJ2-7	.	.	CASSIMAVSSYEQYF	TGTGCCAGTAGTATCATGGCGGTCAGCTCCTACGAGCAGTACTTC
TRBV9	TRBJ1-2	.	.	CASSAGGGNYGYTF	TGTGCCAGCAGCGCAGGCGGGGGCAATTATGGCTACACCTTC
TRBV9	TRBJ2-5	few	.	CASSVVGDPGAQYF	TGTGCCAGCAGCGTAGTTGGGGATCCGGGAGCCCAGTACTTC
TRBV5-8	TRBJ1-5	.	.	CASSSYRDTIGIGQPQHF	TGTGCCAGCAGCTCCTACCGGGACACCATCGGGATCGGTCAGCCCCAGCATTTT
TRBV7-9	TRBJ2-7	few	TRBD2	CASSLRKGLAGRRYF	TGTGCCAGCAGCTTAAGGAAGGGACTAGCGGGGCGCAGGTACTTC
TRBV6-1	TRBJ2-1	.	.	CASTLVLGYEQFF	TGTGCCAGCACTTTAGTTCTAGGCTATGAGCAGTTCTTC
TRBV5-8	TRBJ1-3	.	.	CASSLGGYSGNTIYF	TGTGCCAGCAGCTTGGGAGGATACTCTGGAAACACCATATATTTT